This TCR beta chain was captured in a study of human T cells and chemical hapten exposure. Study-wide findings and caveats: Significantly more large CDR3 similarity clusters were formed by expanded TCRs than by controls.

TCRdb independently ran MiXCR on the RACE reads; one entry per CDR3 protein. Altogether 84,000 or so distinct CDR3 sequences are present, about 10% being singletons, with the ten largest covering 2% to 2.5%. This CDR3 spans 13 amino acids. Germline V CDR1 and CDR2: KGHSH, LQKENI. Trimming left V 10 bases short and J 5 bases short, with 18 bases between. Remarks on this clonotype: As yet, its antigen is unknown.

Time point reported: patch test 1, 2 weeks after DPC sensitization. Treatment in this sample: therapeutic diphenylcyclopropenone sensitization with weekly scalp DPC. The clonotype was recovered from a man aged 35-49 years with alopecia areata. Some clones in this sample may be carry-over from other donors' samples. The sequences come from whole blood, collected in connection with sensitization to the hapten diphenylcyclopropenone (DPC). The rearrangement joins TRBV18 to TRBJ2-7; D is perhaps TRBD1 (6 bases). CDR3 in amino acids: CATSVNDRNEQYV. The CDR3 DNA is TGTGCCACCAGCGTGAACGACAGGAACGAGCAGTACGTC.